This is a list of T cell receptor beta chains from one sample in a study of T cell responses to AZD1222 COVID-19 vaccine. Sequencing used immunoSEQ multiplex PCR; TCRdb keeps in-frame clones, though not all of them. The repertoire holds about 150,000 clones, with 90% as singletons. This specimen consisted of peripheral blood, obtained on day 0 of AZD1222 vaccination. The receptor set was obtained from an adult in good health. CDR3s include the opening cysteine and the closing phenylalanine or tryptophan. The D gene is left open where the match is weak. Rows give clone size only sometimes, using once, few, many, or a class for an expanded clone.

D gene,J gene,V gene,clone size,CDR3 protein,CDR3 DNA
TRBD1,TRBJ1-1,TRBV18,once,CASRQGFITEAFF,TGTGCCAGTCGACAGGGGTTCATCACTGAAGCTTTCTTT
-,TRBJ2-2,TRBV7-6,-,CASSSRALTGELFF,TGTGCCAGCAGCTCCCGGGCCCTTACCGGGGAGCTGTTTTTT
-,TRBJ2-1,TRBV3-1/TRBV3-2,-,CASSQQIGSNEQFF,TGTGCCAGCAGCCAGCAGATCGGGAGCAATGAGCAGTTCTTC
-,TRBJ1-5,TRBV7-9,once,CAGQRGRDQPQHF,TGTGCCGGGCAGCGGGGCAGGGATCAGCCCCAGCATTTT
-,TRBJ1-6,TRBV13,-,CASSLLTSPLHF,TGTGCCAGCAGCTTACTTACCTCACCCCTCCACTTT
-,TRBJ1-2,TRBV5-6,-,CASSSTGYRNGYTF,TGTGCCAGCAGCTCCACGGGGTACCGGAATGGCTACACCTTC
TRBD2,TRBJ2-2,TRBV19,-,CASSTRLAGAANTGELFF,TGTGCCAGTAGTACCCGACTAGCGGGGGCCGCGAACACCGGGGAGCTGTTTTTT
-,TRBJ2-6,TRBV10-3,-,CAITGTSGANVLTF,TGTGCCATCACAGGGACCTCTGGGGCCAACGTCCTGACTTTC
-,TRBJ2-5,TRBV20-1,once,CSASPSQETQYF,TGCAGTGCTAGTCCCTCCCAAGAGACCCAGTACTTC
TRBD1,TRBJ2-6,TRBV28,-,CASSRQGNWGANVLTF,TGTGCCAGCAGTCGACAGGGCAACTGGGGGGCCAACGTCCTGACTTTC
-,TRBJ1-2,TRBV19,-,CASSMSFRGRDSDGYTF,TGTGCCAGTAGTATGTCATTCAGGGGTCGGGACTCGGATGGCTACACCTTC
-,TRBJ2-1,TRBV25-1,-,CASSELRGGYNEQFF,TGTGCCAGCAGTGAATTAAGAGGTGGCTACAATGAGCAGTTCTTC
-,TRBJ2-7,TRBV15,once,CATSRDRVSSSYEQYF,TGTGCCACCAGCAGAGACAGGGTATCGAGCTCCTACGAGCAGTACTTC
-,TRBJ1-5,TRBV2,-,CASSSDRYDQPQHF,TGTGCCAGCAGTTCCGACAGATATGATCAGCCCCAGCATTTT
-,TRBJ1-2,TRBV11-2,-,CASSSTGFGHYGYTF,TGTGCCAGCAGCTCAACAGGGTTTGGCCACTATGGCTACACCTTC
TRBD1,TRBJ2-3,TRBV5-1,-,CASSYTGGSTTDTQYF,TGCGCCAGCAGCTACACAGGGGGGTCCACCACAGATACGCAGTATTTT
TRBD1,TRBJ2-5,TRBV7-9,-,CASSLRTGQETQYF,TGTGCCAGCAGCTTGCGGACAGGGCAAGAGACCCAGTACTTC
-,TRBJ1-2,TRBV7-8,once,CASSFRTAANYGYTF,TGTGCCAGCAGCTTCAGGACGGCTGCTAACTATGGCTACACCTTC
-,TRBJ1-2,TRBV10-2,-,CASSHGTDNYGYTF,TGCGCCAGCAGTCACGGGACCGATAACTATGGCTACACCTTC
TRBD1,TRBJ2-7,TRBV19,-,CASSVDRGSSYEQYF,TGTGCCAGTAGTGTCGACAGGGGGAGCTCCTACGAGCAGTACTTC
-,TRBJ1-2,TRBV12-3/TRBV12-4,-,CASSSRYGYTF,TGTGCCAGCAGTTCCCGGTATGGCTACACCTTC
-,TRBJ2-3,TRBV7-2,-,CASSNTDTQYF,TGTGCCAGCTCGAACACAGATACGCAGTATTTT
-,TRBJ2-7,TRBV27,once,CASSSRQESYEQYF,TGTGCCAGCAGTAGCAGACAGGAGTCCTACGAGCAGTACTTC
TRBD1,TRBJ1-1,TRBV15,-,CATSRLRQGGTTEAFF,TGTGCCACCAGCAGGTTGAGACAGGGGGGAACCACTGAAGCTTTCTTT
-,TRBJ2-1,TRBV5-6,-,CASSEYNEQFF,TGTGCCAGCAGCGAATACAATGAGCAGTTCTTC
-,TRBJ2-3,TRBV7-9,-,CASSLTSADTQYF,TGTGCCAGCAGCTTAACTAGTGCGGATACGCAGTATTTT
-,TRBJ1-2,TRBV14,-,CASSRWGANGYTF,TGTGCCAGCAGCCGATGGGGGGCAAATGGCTACACCTTC
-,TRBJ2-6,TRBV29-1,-,CSVTGFTGANVLTF,TGCAGCGTCACAGGGTTTACTGGGGCCAACGTCCTGACTTTC
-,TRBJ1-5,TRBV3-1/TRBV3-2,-,CASSQWGGNQPQHF,TGTGCCAGCAGCCAATGGGGGGGCAATCAGCCCCAGCATTTT